The 7 T cell receptor beta chains below come from one sample, sequenced in a study of T cells in Graves' hyperthyroidism and ophthalmopathy. What was amplified from RNA transcripts were TCR beta CDR3 regions. Initially, a first-round RT-PCR of the TCR CDR3 employed the HTBI primer set. TCRdb processed the multiplex PCR reads anew with MiXCR; each CDR3 protein has one entry. This repertoire shows 700,000 or so distinct CDR3 sequences, 13% to 15% found once; its top ten account for approximately 12%. Sequencing used blood. Receptors were obtained from a woman aged 45-65 years with Graves' ophthalmopathy.

The chain is built from TRBV6-2 or TRBV6-3 and TRBJ2-7; D might be TRBD2 (6 bases). Trimming took off 0 bases at V and 4 bases at J, with 13 bases between the two ends. Germline values: CDR1 MNHEY, CDR2 SVGEGT. This CDR3 comprises 15 residues. The DNA of the CDR3 is TGTGCCAGCAGTTACTCGACACTAGCCGTGTACGAGCAGTACTTC. Protein sequence: CASSYSTLAVYEQYF.

Many counts were recorded for this clonotype. The V and J genes are TRBV7-9 and TRBJ2-3, with TRBD2 identical over 7 bases. Per germline, CDR1 SEHNR and CDR2 FQNEAQ (reference sequence). V lost 2 bases to trimming and J lost 3 bases; unmatched junction nucleotides: 8. The CDR3 loop spans 16 amino acids. The CDR3 DNA is TGTGCCAGCAGCTTATTTGGGCTAGCGGAGACAGATACGCAGTATTTT. This gives the protein CASSLFGLAETDTQYF.

The chain joins TRBV27 to TRBJ1-4, with D perhaps matching TRBD1 (6 bases). CDR3 size: 14 residues. V was clipped by 5 bases and J by 1 base, with 8 bases between them. The V gene's germline CDR1 is MNHEY and CDR2 SMNVEV (reference sequence). Here the CDR3 reads CASSRTVTNEKLFF. CDR3 DNA sequence: TGTGCCAGCAGTCGGACAGTAACTAATGAAAAACTGTTTTTT.

Many counts were recorded for this clonotype. The chain uses TRBV2 and TRBJ1-1; TRBD1 might be the D (5 bases). Germline CDR1 is SNHLY and CDR2 is FYNNEI. Trimming took 6 bases from V and 0 from J, leaving 17 bases between them. This CDR3 is 16 amino acids long. The CDR3 DNA follows: TGTGCCAGCAGGGTTGGGACGTACGATCTGAACACTGAAGCTTTCTTT. This gives the protein CASRVGTYDLNTEAFF.

This clonotype was recorded a few times. The chain uses TRBV30 and TRBJ1-4, with D possibly being TRBD1 (6 bases). CDR3 size: 16 residues. The ends were cut back, 2 bases at V and 5 bases at J, with 18 bases in the middle. The germline CDR1 and CDR2 sequences are GTSNPN and SVGIG (reference sequence). The DNA for the CDR3 is TGTGCCTGGAGTTCACGACGGGACACATTAAATGAAAAACTGTTTTTT. Translating it yields CAWSSRRDTLNEKLFF.

This chain joins TRBV7-9 and TRBJ2-7; 14 nucleotides agree with TRBD2. The trim removed 5 bases at V and 0 bases at J, leaving 15 bases unmatched. The CDR3 spans 20 residues. Looked up from germline, CDR1 is SEHNR and CDR2 is FQNEAQ (reference sequence). CDR3 residues: CASSLDPGLAGAGISYEQYF. The CDR3 coding sequence is TGTGCCAGCAGCCTCGACCCGGGACTAGCGGGGGCGGGGATCTCCTACGAGCAGTACTTC.

The chain links TRBV4-3 to TRBJ2-2; D is ambiguous. The CDR3 extends over 15 amino acids. Germline values: CDR1 LGHNA, CDR2 YSLEER. V lost 5 bases and J 6 bases, leaving 16 bases between the germline ends. CDR3 region: CASSFGPRTAGELFF. The CDR3 DNA follows: TGCGCCAGCAGCTTCGGACCAAGGACGGCCGGGGAGCTGTTTTTT.